This T cell receptor beta chain appears in the sequencing data of a study of cytomegalovirus exposure and HLA in healthy donors. Study-wide results and caveats: As a later analysis showed, several of the most significant clusters appeared to be linked to common viral pathogens. In a later analysis, V- and J-gene trimming of beta chains associated with a DCLRE1C missense variant, replicated independently.

Trimming took 6 bases from V and 2 from J, leaving 8 bases between them. The V gene's germline CDR1 is MNHNY and CDR2 SVGAGI (reference sequence). CDR3 length equals 12 residues. 13 Jbeta primers and 60 Vbeta primers were used for the PCR. Clones were read by immunoSEQ multiplex PCR, and TCRdb kept only the in-frame ones, dropping some. In the table there are about 200,000 clones, roughly 80% of which are singletons. About this clone itself: Its antigen is unidentified. In the same sample, other DNA sequences code for this CDR3.

This chain uses TRBV6-6 with TRBJ2-7; the D is unclear. The sequence came from a man aged 45-60 years in good health and CMV-seronegative. The sequenced material came from PBMCs. The CDR3 region has the DNA TGTGCCAGCAGCCGCGACACCTACGAGCAGTACTTC. Translating gives CASSRDTYEQYF.